Shown below are 22 T cell receptor beta chains from a single sample sequenced in a study of blood T cell repertoires in COVID-19. The table came from immunoSEQ multiplex PCR; TCRdb's copy has only in-frame clones and leaves some out. The top ten clones hold less than 25% of a sample with some 44,000 clones, almost 85% of them seen once. Sequenced sample: peripheral blood. These receptors were taken from a woman between 55 and 75 years old with acute or convalescent COVID-19.

This rearrangement joins TRBV14 to TRBJ2-7; 7 positions agree with TRBD1. The CDR3 is 12 residues long. With 4 bases clipped from V and 10 bases from J, the junction kept 7 bases outside the gene matches. Germline loops: CDR1 SGHDN, CDR2 FVKESK. CDR3 nucleotides: TGTGCCAGCAGCCTAGGGACAGCTTCACAGTACTTC. Translated: CASSLGTASQYF.

A single count supports this clone. The rearrangement links TRBV18 to TRBJ1-5; 7 bases map to TRBD1. This CDR3 has 16 amino acids. The germline V gene encodes CDR1 KGHSH and CDR2 LQKENI. Trimming removed 2 bases from V and 1 base from J; junction bases left unmatched: 5. The CDR3 sequence is CASSPGPGQSNQPQHF. The CDR3 DNA reads TGTGCCAGCTCACCAGGGCCGGGACAGAGCAATCAGCCCCAGCATTTT.

This chain uses TRBV7-8 with TRBJ2-7, with D possibly matching TRBD2 (5 bases). The V end lost 4 bases, the J end lost 3 bases, and 19 bases lay between the germline ends. Looked up from germline, CDR1 is SGHVS and CDR2 is FQNEAQ. The CDR3 spans 16 residues. The CDR3 protein is CASSSRPTGIYYEQYF. DNA of the CDR3: TGTGCCAGCAGCTCCAGGCCAACCGGGATATACTACGAGCAGTACTTC.

This clone was found a few times. This rearrangement joins TRBV5-1 to TRBJ1-2, with 8 bases aligning to TRBD1. The CDR3 is 16 amino acids. V lost 4 bases and J lost 4; bases outside the gene matches: 12. The germline gives CDR1 SGHRS, CDR2 YFSETQ. The CDR3 loop is CASSVGLTGAPYGYTF. The CDR3 bases are TGCGCCAGCAGCGTAGGATTGACAGGGGCCCCCTATGGCTACACCTTC.

This sequence joins TRBV7-8 and TRBJ2-1, with 11 bases aligning to TRBD2. In germline, CDR1 is SGHVS, CDR2 FQNEAQ. The V gene end was trimmed by 0 bases and the J gene end by 7 bases; junction bases not matched to a gene: 8. The CDR3 runs to 17 residues. The CDR3 DNA sequence: TGTGCCAGCAGCTTAGCGCTACTAGCGGGGGTTGGGAATGAGCAGTTCTTC. This encodes CASSLALLAGVGNEQFF.

The V and J genes are TRBV7-2 and TRBJ2-7, with a tentative D call TRBD2 (5 bases). The CDR3 is 13 amino acids. CDR1 is SGHTA and CDR2 is FQGNSA in the germline V gene. The V end was cut by 1 base, the J end by 6 bases, with 10 bases between. CDR3 loop: CASSLGPSGEQYF. In DNA, the CDR3 is TGTGCCAGCAGCTTAGGGCCGAGCGGCGAGCAGTACTTC.

The chain uses TRBV7-2 and TRBJ1-5, with 9 bases that match TRBD1. The germline CDR1 and CDR2 sequences are SGHTA and FQGNSA. V gave up 1 base and J gave up 8 bases; unmatched junction bases: 6. The CDR3 extends over 15 amino acids. The CDR3 reads CASSLGTGAPKPQHF. CDR3 DNA sequence: TGTGCCAGCAGCTTAGGGACAGGGGCCCCTAAGCCCCAGCATTTT.

The chain recombines TRBV7-8 with TRBJ2-7; tentative D call: TRBD1 (6 bases). In germline, CDR1 is SGHVS, CDR2 FQNEAQ. Trimming took off 5 bases at V and 2 bases at J, with 7 bases between the two ends. The CDR3 is made up of 12 amino acids. The CDR3 is CASSQGTYEQYF. In DNA, the CDR3 is TGTGCCAGCAGCCAGGGGACCTACGAGCAGTACTTC.

This clone appeared a few times. The V gene is TRBV24-1, the J gene TRBJ1-5; perhaps TRBD1 as D (6 bases). CDR1 and CDR2 from the germline V gene are KGHDR and SFDVKD. The CDR3 sequence is 14 residues long. V lost 5 bases and J 4 bases, leaving 11 bases between the germline ends. CDR3: CATSAPGQNQPQHF. The CDR3, as DNA: TGTGCCACCAGTGCTCCGGGACAAAATCAGCCCCAGCATTTT.

To note about this clone: This same CDR3 is encoded by further DNA sequences in the sample. The chain is built from TRBV18 and TRBJ2-7, with unresolved D. CDR1 is KGHSH, CDR2 LQKENI, per germline. V was clipped by 2 bases and J by 0 bases, with 5 bases between them. The CDR3 has 13 amino acids. The CDR3: CASSPSSSYEQYF. DNA for the CDR3: TGTGCCAGCTCACCATCGAGCTCCTACGAGCAGTACTTC.

This chain connects TRBV19 to TRBJ2-3; D ambiguous. The length of the CDR3 is 13 residues. Germline CDR1 is LNHDA and CDR2 is SQIVND (reference sequence). V was clipped by 0 bases and J by 5 bases, with 6 bases between them. The CDR3 loop is CASSIDLRDTQYF. CDR3 bases: TGTGCCAGTAGTATAGATCTGAGAGATACGCAGTATTTT. Together with reference TRBV19 and TRBJ2-3, the CDR3 gives the full variable domain: DGGITQSPKYLFRKEGQNVTLSCEQNLNHDAMYWYRQDPGQGLRLIYYSQIVNDFQKGDIAEGYSVSREKKESFPLTVTSAQKNPTAFYLCASSIDLRDTQYFGPGTRLTVL.

This clone came up once. The CDR3 sequence is CASSQEDRGNEQFF. The CDR3 DNA reads TGTGCCAGCAGCCAAGAGGATCGGGGGAATGAGCAGTTCTTC. The chain joins TRBV4-2 to TRBJ2-1, with a possible D match to TRBD2 (6 bases). The CDR3 has 14 amino acids. V was cut by 0 bases and J by 7 bases, with 10 bases left in between. Germline-derived CDR1 and CDR2 are LGHNA and YNFKEQ.

J is TRBJ2-7 and V is TRBV7-2; a weak D match, TRBD2 (5 bases). The CDR3 extends over 15 amino acids. V dropped 5 bases and J dropped 4 bases, with 18 bases sitting between them. Looked up from germline, CDR1 is SGHTA and CDR2 is FQGNSA. The CDR3 reads CASSPPGSTAYEQYF. CDR3 sequence (DNA): TGTGCCAGCAGCCCCCCGGGATCCACCGCTTACGAGCAGTACTTC.

The chain recombines TRBV7-9 with TRBJ1-4; 8 nucleotides match TRBD1. Unmatched junction bases numbered 5, after V lost 7 bases and J lost 4 bases. The CDR3 is 14 residues long. Germline V gene data show CDR1 as SEHNR and CDR2 as FQNEAQ (reference sequence). CDR3 sequence reads: CASTIGQGNEKLFF. CDR3 coding DNA: TGTGCCAGCACCATAGGACAGGGTAATGAAAAACTGTTTTTT. Filled out from reference TRBV7-9 and TRBJ1-4, the complete variable domain reads DTGVSQNPRHKITKRGQNVTFRCDPISEHNRLYWYRQTLGQGPEFLTYFQNEAQLEKSRLLSDRFSAERPKGSFSTLEIQRTEQGDSAMYLCASTIGQGNEKLFFGSGTQLSVL.

This rearrangement joins TRBV12-3 or TRBV12-4 to TRBJ1-1; D gene ambiguous. This CDR3 comprises 13 residues. Trimming removed 6 bases from V and 2 bases from J, with 10 bases in between. The CDR3 loop reads CASRPTANTEAFF. Written as DNA, the CDR3 is TGTGCCAGCAGGCCAACAGCAAACACTGAAGCTTTCTTT.

This clone turned up a few times. V usage is TRBV19 and J usage is TRBJ2-7; 8 bases line up with TRBD1. V shed 2 bases, J shed 3 bases, and the junction held 3 bases outside the gene matches. Germline CDR1 and CDR2: LNHDA and SQIVND (reference sequence). The CDR3 extends over 14 amino acids. The CDR3 protein is CASSITGGGYEQYF. The CDR3 DNA sequence: TGTGCCAGTAGTATAACAGGGGGTGGCTACGAGCAGTACTTC.

The chain recombines TRBV11-1 with TRBJ2-5; maybe TRBD1 (7 bases). CDR1 is SGHAT and CDR2 is FQDESV in the germline V gene (reference sequence). The germline V and J ends were trimmed by 5 bases and 5 bases, with 15 bases remaining between them. The CDR3 is 14 amino acids. CDR3 loop: CASSMGQRVETQYF. CDR3 nucleotides: TGTGCCAGCAGCATGGGACAGCGGGTGGAGACCCAGTACTTC. Full variable domain (remainder filled in from reference TRBV11-1 and TRBJ2-5): EAEVAQSPRYKITEKSQAVAFWCDPISGHATLYWYRQILGQGPELLVQFQDESVVDDSQLPKDRFSAERLKGVDSTLKIQPAELGDSAMYLCASSMGQRVETQYFGPGTRLLVL.

The chain employs TRBV12-5 and TRBJ2-1; tentative D call: TRBD2 (6 bases). The CDR3 runs to 16 residues. Trimming stripped 1 base from V and 9 bases from J, with 19 bases between. Germline V lookup: CDR1 LGHNT, CDR2 FRNRAP. The CDR3 bases are TGTGCTAGTGGTTTGGACGGAGGGGCAGGTTATGCTGAGCAGTTCTTC. It yields the protein CASGLDGGAGYAEQFF. Full variable domain (missing parts from reference TRBV12-5 and TRBJ2-1): DARVTQTPRHKVTEMGQEVTMRCQPILGHNTVFWYRQTMMQGLELLAYFRNRAPLDDSGMPKDRFSAEMPDATLATLKIQPSEPRDSAVYFCASGLDGGAGYAEQFFGPGTRLTVL.

This chain connects TRBV12-5 to TRBJ1-5, with a tentative D call TRBD1 (6 bases). Germline CDR1 is LGHNT and CDR2 is FRNRAP. Trimming shortened V by 0 bases and J by 2 bases, and 11 bases separated the two germline ends. The CDR3 has 16 residues. Written as DNA, the CDR3 is TGTGCTAGTGGTTTGGTAATCGGGGGGCGCAATCAGCCCCAGCATTTT. It codes for CASGLVIGGRNQPQHF.

J is TRBJ1-6 and V is TRBV15; 10 nucleotides line up with TRBD1. CDR1 is LNHNV and CDR2 is YYDKDF in the germline V gene (reference sequence). The trim removed 1 base at V and 6 bases at J, leaving 0 bases unmatched. This CDR3 has 15 amino acids. CDR3 region: CATSRGQGANSPLHF. The DNA of the CDR3 is TGTGCCACCAGCAGAGGACAGGGGGCTAATTCACCCCTCCACTTT.

The V gene is TRBV5-5, the J gene TRBJ2-2; D is possibly TRBD1 (6 bases). V gave up 1 base and J gave up 2 bases, with 12 bases separating them. The length of the CDR3 is 16 residues. Germline V gene lookup returns CDR1 SGHKS and CDR2 YYEKEE (reference sequence). The CDR3 nucleotides are TGTGCCAGCAGCTTGATCCGGGACATAAACACCGGGGAGCTGTTTTTT. Protein sequence: CASSLIRDINTGELFF.

The chain links TRBV4-3 to TRBJ1-2, with a possible D match to TRBD1 (5 bases). The CDR3 loop spans 13 amino acids. The germline V and J ends were trimmed by 9 bases and 6 bases, with 17 bases remaining between them. Germline CDR1 and CDR2: LGHNA and YSLEER. CDR3 residues: CASRTWGVDGYTF. CDR3 nucleotides: TGCGCCAGTCGTACCTGGGGGGTAGATGGCTACACCTTC.